This T cell receptor beta chain was captured in a study of vaccination and CD4 T cells after COVID-19. Study in general: Overlapping peptides covering the spike proteins of SARS-CoV-2, HCoV-NL63, HCoV-OC43 and HCoV-229E were added to stimulate cells. The study, taken as a whole, reports: Reactive clone data from convalescent patients indicated a median of 86.3% appearing only post-vaccination.

CD4+ T cells that had been cultured provided DNA sequenced with the Oncomine TCR Beta short-read assay. Cultured CD4+ T cells yielded the extracted genomic DNA. TCRdb called the PCR reads again in MiXCR, with one record for every CDR3 protein. Counted here are around 18,000 distinct CDR3 sequences, approximately 54% occurring once; the ten biggest clones make up less than 10%. Regarding this clonotype: Its antigen is unknown.

As for treatment: approximately 9-day PBMC culture with coronavirus spike peptide pools or control peptides (ViraFEST assay). This CDR3 contains 12 residues. Germline V lookup: CDR1 SNHLY, CDR2 FYNNEI. With 4 bases removed from V and 10 bases from J, the gap between germline ends came to 8 bases. The J gene is TRBJ1-6, the V gene TRBV2, with D hard to call. Material for sequencing was CD4+ T cells from blood, cultured in vitro. The clonotype comes from a human donor who had recovered from COVID-19. The DNA for the CDR3 is TGTGCCAGCAGTGGGATGACATCACCCCTCCACTTT. Protein: CASSGMTSPLHF.